This T cell receptor beta chain stems from a study of blood T cell repertoires in COVID-19. Study details: Spain, Italy and the United States supplied samples that represented acute and convalescent COVID-19. T cells, B-cell-depleted T cells, or PBMCs supplied cDNA or gDNA.

Per the study methods: Estimation of nucleated cell counts was performed using reference gene primer amplification. The assay was immunoSEQ multiplex PCR, and TCRdb's table has in-frame clones only and misses some. V and J calls and clone size come straight from that table; D and trimming were deduced from the DNA. Here the sample spans about 35,000 clones, more than 80% being singletons. V was clipped by 5 bases and J by 5 bases; unmatched bases: 2. This CDR3 region has 13 residues. The genes are TRBV12-3 or TRBV12-4 and TRBJ2-2, with 7 nucleotides matching TRBD1. The source is a man in his 60s with active or convalescent COVID-19. Input material: peripheral blood. CDR3 region: CASSVTGTGELFF. DNA of the CDR3: TGTGCCAGCAGTGTGACAGGGACCGGGGAGCTGTTTTTT.